The TCR beta chain under discussion was sequenced for a study of shared clonotypes between healthy human individuals. The assay was immunoSEQ multiplex PCR, and TCRdb's table has in-frame clones only and misses some. This sample has fewer than 1.6 million clones, with about 98.5% found just once. The receptor was derived from a man aged 25-40 years in good health. The sample consisted of naive CD4+ T cells sorted from blood. The subset denotes: CD45RA+ positively selected.

The CDR3, as DNA: TGTGCCACCAGCAGAAGACTAGCGGGAGCCGTCGCACCCTACGAGCAGTACTTC. It specifies CATSRRLAGAVAPYEQYF. The V call is TRBV15, the J call TRBJ2-7, with 12 nucleotides matching TRBD2. The V segment lost 2 bases and the J segment 2 bases; nucleotides outside the gene matches: 10. CDR1 is LNHNV and CDR2 is YYDKDF in the germline V gene (reference sequence). The CDR3 extends over 18 amino acids.